This T cell receptor (beta chain) was recovered during a study of T-cell memory formation after mild COVID-19 (dated by TCRdb to the early 2020s). A note on the overall study: Most TCR sequence clusters were specific to one of the two donors. In two donors, T-cell clones that expanded and contracted after mild COVID-19 were followed by sequencing TCRalpha and TCRbeta repertoires longitudinally. Two young, previously healthy adult volunteers made up the cohort, one male and one female. Results the study describes overall, beyond this receptor: Contracting CD4+ clones were found mainly in CM and EM memory subsets, while CD8+ clones were enriched in EMRA. Clones that contracted from day 15 to 85 showed balanced CD4/CD8 phenotypes, whereas a second wave of clones that expanded from day 15 to 37 leaned towards CD4+. Only two mild cases were covered by the study, and larger cohorts that include severe cases with pre-infection samples were considered necessary. The second-wave clones that peaked on day 37 were not confirmed to be SARS-CoV-2 specific. Some responding clones were detected in pre-infection memory, suggesting pre-existing cross-reactive memory T cells joined the SARS-CoV-2 response.

Ficoll-Paque density gradient centrifugation was used to isolate PBMCs. With respect to this clonotype: Its antigen specificity is not known. The input lacks base qualities; no much larger clone sits a single base away.

The CDR3 measures 14 amino acids from cysteine to phenylalanine. The kept DNA is CDR3 alone, 42 bases in frame from the first base. CDR1 and CDR2 (SGHRS, YFSETQ) derive from the germline V gene. Relative to germline, V is 3 bases shorter and J is 3 bases shorter, with 13 bases between their ends. Sequencing took place on an Illumina NovaSeq 6000. Using 5'RACE with constant-segment primers, TCRalpha and TCRbeta cDNA libraries were constructed, with sample barcodes and unique molecular identifiers added in the process. Trizol reagent was used to extract RNA from every sample. Library amplification was performed in two PCR steps, and a second sample barcode and Illumina TruSeq adapters were introduced in the second step. Libraries were sequenced on an Illumina NovaSeq with 2 x 150 bp paired-end reads. In the authors' own workflow: The reads were demultiplexed and collapsed into UMI-guided consensus sequences using migec v1.2.7. With mixcr v2.1.11, UMI consensuses were aligned to TRA and TRB V and J templates and assembled into clonotypes. Clonotypes were classified as expanded or contracted when called significant by both edgeR and NoisET, with noise models trained on biological replicates. For edgeR calls, the cutoffs were a false discovery rate-adjusted p below 0.01 and a log2 fold-change threshold of 1. PCA with hierarchical clustering of max-normalized trajectories of the 1000 most abundant clonotypes was used as exploratory dynamics analysis. Separately sequenced CD4+ and CD8+ repertoires were used to assign a CD4 or CD8 phenotype to each responding clone. TCRdb took the public reads, trimmed them with fastp at Q25, ran MiXCR for clone calling and kept in-frame beta chains. Rows are unified per CDR3 protein, each entry keeping the most common DNA and genes. The V and J calls, along with clone size, are taken from TCRdb and not from the paper's own processing. For this sample the table gives 560,000 or so distinct CDR3 sequences, of which 15% to 20% were detected only once. Just over 8% of the sample is taken by the ten largest.

This TCR derives from an adult woman who had mild COVID-19 (a few samples of this study predate the infection). The sample titles of this study are shuffled in the database, so cell type and time point are left out; the donor was told from shared clones. Sequenced: PBMCs or a T cell subset sorted from them (not recorded which). The sequence links TRBV5-1 to TRBJ2-7; D gene: possibly TRBD2, on 6 matching bases. The CDR3 amino acid sequence is: CASSWLVGGYEQYF. The DNA sequence is given as TGCGCCAGCAGCTGGCTCGTGGGGGGCTACGAGCAGTACTTC.